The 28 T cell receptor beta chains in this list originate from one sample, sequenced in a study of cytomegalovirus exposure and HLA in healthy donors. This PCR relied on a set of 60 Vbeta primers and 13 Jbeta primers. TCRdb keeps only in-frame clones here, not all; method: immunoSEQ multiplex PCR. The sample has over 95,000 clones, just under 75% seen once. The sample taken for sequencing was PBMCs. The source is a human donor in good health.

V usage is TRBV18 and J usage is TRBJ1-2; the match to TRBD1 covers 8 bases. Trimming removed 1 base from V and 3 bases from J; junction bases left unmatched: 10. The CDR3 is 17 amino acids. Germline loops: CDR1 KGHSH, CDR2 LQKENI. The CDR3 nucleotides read TGTGCCAGCTCACCACTGGCAGGGGGCGCGGGTGACTATGGCTACACCTTC. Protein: CASSPLAGGAGDYGYTF. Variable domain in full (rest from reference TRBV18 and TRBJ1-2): NAGVMQNPRHLVRRRGQEARLRCSPMKGHSHVYWYRQLPEEGLKFMVYLQKENIIDESGMPKERFSAEFPKEGPSILRIQQVVRGDSAAYFCASSPLAGGAGDYGYTFGSGTRLTVV.

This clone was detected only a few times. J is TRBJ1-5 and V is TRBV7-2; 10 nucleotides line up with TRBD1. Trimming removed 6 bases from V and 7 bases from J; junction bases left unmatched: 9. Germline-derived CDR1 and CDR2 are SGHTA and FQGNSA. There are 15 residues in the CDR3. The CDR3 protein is CASRDGTGVFQPQHF. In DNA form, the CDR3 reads TGTGCCAGCAGGGACGGGACAGGGGTATTCCAGCCCCAGCATTTT.

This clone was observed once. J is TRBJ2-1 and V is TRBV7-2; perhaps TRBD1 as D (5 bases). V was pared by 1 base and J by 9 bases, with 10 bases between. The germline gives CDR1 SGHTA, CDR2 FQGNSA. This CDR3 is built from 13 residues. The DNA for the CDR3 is TGTGCCAGCAGCTTAGTCCCTCAGGGTGAGCAGTTCTTC. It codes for CASSLVPQGEQFF.

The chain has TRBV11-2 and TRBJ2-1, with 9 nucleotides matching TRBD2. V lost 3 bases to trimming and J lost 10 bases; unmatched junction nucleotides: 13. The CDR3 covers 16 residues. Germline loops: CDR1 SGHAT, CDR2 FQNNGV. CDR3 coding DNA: TGTGCCAGCAGCTTGGGGACTAGCTGGGATGCGTTCGAGCAGTTCTTC. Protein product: CASSLGTSWDAFEQFF.

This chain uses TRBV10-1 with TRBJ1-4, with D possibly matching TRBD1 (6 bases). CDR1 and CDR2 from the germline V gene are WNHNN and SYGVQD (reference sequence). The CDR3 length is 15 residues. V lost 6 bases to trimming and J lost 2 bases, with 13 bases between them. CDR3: CASRAGEMTNEKLFF. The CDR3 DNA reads TGCGCCAGCAGGGCAGGGGAAATGACTAATGAAAAACTGTTTTTT.

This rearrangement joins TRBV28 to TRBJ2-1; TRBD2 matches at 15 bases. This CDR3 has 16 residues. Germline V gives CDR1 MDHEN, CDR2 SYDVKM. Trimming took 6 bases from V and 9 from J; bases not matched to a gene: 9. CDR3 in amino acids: CASRLRTSGGAGEQFF. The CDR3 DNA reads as TGTGCCAGCAGACTTCGGACTAGCGGGGGGGCCGGTGAGCAGTTCTTC.

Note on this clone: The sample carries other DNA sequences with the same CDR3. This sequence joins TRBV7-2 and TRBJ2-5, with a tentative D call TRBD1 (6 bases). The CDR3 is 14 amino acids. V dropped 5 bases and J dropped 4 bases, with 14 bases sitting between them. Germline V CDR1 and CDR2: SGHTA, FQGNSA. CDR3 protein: CASSPSGRGETQYF. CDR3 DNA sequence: TGTGCCAGCAGCCCCAGCGGCAGGGGAGAGACCCAGTACTTC.

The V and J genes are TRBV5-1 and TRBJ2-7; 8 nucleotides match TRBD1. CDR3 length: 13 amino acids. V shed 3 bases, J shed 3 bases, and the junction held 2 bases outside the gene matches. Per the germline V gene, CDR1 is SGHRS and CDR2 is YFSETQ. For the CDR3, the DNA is TGCGCCAGCAGCTATGGGACAGGCTACGAGCAGTACTTC. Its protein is CASSYGTGYEQYF.

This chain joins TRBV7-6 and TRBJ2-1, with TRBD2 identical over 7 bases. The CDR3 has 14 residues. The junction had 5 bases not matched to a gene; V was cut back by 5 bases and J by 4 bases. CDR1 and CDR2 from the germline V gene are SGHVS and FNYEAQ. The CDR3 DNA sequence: TGTGCCAGCAGCGGGAGCGGGGAATACAATGAGCAGTTCTTC. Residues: CASSGSGEYNEQFF.

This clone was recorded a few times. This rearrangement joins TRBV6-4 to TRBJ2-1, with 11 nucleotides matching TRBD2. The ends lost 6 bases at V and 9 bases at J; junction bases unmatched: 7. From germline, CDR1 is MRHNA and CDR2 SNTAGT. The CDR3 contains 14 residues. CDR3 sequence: CASSLLAGAGEQFF. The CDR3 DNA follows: TGTGCCAGCAGCCTACTAGCGGGAGCCGGTGAGCAGTTCTTC.

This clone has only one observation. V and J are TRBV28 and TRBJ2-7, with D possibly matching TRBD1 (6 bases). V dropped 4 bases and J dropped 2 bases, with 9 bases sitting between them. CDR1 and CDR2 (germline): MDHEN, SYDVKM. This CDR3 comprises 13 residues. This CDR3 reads CASSSQGTYEQYF. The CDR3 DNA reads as TGTGCCAGCAGTTCCCAGGGGACCTACGAGCAGTACTTC.

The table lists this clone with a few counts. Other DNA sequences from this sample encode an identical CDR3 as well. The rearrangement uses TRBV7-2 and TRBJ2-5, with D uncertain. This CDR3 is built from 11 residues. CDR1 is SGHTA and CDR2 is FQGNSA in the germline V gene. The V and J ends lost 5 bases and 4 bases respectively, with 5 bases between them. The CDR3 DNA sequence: TGTGCCAGCAGCCCCAGAGAGACCCAGTACTTC. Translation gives CASSPRETQYF.

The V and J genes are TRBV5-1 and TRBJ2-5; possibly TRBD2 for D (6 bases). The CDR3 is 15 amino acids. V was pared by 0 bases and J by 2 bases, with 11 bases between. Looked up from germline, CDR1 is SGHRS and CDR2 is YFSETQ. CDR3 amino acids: CASSLAGELQETQYF. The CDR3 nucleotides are TGCGCCAGCAGCTTGGCGGGGGAATTGCAAGAGACCCAGTACTTC.

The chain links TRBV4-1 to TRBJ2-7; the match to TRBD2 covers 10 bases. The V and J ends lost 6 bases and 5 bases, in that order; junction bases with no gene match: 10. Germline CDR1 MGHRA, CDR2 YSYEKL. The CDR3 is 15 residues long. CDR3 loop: CASSRLGLAENEQYF. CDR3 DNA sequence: TGCGCCAGCAGTCGGCTCGGACTAGCGGAAAACGAGCAGTACTTC.

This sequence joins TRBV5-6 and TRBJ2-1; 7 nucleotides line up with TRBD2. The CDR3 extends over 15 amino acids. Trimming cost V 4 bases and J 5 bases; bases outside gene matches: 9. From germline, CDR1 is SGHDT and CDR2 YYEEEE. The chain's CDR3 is CASSRSRGKDNEQFF. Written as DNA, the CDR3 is TGTGCCAGCAGCAGGTCGCGGGGGAAGGACAATGAGCAGTTCTTC.

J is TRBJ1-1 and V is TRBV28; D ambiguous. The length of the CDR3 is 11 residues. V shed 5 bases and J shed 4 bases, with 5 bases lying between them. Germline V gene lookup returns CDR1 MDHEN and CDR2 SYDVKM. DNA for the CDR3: TGTGCCAGCAGTCGGGTCACTGAAGCTTTCTTT. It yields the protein CASSRVTEAFF.

CDR3 protein: CASSLGTGGTETQYF. CDR3 coding DNA: TGTGCCAGCAGCTTAGGGACAGGGGGGACAGAGACCCAGTACTTC. The V call is TRBV5-4, the J call TRBJ2-5, with TRBD1 matching over 11 bases. CDR3 length: 15 amino acids. V gave up 2 bases and J gave up 4 bases; unmatched junction bases: 4. CDR1 SGHNT and CDR2 YYREEE come from the germline V gene (reference sequence). The full variable domain, its missing parts supplied by reference TRBV5-4 and TRBJ2-5, is ETGVTQSPTHLIKTRGQQVTLRCSSQSGHNTVSWYQQALGQGPQFIFQYYREEENGRGNFPPRFSGLQFPNYSSELNVNALELDDSALYLCASSLGTGGTETQYFGPGTRLLVL.

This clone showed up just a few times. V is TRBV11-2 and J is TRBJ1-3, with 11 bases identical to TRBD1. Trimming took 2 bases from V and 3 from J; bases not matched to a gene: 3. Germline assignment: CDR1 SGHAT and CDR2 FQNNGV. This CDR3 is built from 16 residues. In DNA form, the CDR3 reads TGTGCCAGCAGCTTAAAGGGACAGGGGGTTGGAAACACCATATATTTT. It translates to CASSLKGQGVGNTIYF.

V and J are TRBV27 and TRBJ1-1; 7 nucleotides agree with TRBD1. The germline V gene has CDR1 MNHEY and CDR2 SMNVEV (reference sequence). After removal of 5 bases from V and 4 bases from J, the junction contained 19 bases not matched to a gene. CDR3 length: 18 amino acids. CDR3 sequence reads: CASSPKDRRVEIGTEAFF. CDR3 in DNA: TGTGCCAGCAGTCCGAAGGACAGGAGGGTAGAGATAGGCACTGAAGCTTTCTTT.

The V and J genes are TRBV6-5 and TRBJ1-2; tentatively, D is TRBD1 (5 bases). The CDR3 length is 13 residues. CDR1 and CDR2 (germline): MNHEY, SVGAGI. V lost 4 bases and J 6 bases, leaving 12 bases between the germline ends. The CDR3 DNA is TGTGCCAGCAGTTTTACCAGGGTGAATGGCTACACCTTC. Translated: CASSFTRVNGYTF.

CDR3 nucleotides: TGCGCCAGCAGCCAAGAGAAGGGGACAGGGAGCCTTAGGACCCAGTACTTC. Its translation is CASSQEKGTGSLRTQYF. The rearrangement links TRBV4-3 to TRBJ2-5, with TRBD1 identical over 9 bases. The V and J ends lost 0 bases and 7 bases, in that order; junction bases with no gene match: 12. Germline CDR1 is LGHNA and CDR2 is YSLEER. This CDR3 has 17 residues.

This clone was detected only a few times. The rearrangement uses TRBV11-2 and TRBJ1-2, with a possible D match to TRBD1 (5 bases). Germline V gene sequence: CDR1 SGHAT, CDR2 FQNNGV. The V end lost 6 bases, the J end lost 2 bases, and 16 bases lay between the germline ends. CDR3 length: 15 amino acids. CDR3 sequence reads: CASSKQALDNYGYTF. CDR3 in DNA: TGTGCCAGCAGTAAACAGGCCCTAGACAACTATGGCTACACCTTC.

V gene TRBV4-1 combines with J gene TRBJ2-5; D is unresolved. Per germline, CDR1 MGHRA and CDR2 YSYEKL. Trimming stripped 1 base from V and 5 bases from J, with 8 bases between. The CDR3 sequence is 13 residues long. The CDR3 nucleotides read TGCGCCAGCAGCCAAGCACTGCCGGAGACCCAGTACTTC. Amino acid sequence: CASSQALPETQYF.

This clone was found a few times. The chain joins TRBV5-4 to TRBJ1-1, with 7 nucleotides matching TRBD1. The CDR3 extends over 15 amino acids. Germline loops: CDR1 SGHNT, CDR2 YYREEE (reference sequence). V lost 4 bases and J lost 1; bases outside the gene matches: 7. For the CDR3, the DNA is TGTGCCAGCAGCCCCCCAGGGGGTGGGAACACTGAAGCTTTCTTT. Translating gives CASSPPGGGNTEAFF.

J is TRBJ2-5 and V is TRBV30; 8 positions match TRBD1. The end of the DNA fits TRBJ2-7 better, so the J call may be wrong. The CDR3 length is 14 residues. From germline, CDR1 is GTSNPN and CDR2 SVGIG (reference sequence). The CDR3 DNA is TGTGCTAAAGACCGGGACAGGCGGGACCACGAGCAGTACTTC. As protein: CAKDRDRRDHEQYF.

The chain's CDR3 is CAWSRTRRANTGELFF. The DNA for the CDR3 is TGTGCCTGGAGTAGGACTAGGCGGGCAAACACCGGGGAGCTGTTTTTT. The rearrangement joins TRBV30 to TRBJ2-2; 7 positions match TRBD2. Germline CDR1 is GTSNPN and CDR2 is SVGIG (reference sequence). V dropped 2 bases and J dropped 2; count of bases not matched to a gene: 8. The CDR3 length is 16 residues.

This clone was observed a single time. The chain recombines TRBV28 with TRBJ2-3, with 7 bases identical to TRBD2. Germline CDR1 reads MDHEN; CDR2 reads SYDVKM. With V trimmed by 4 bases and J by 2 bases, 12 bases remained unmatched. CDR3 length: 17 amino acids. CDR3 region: CASSYREAGLFTDTQYF. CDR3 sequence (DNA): TGTGCCAGCAGTTACCGGGAAGCGGGGCTATTCACAGATACGCAGTATTTT.

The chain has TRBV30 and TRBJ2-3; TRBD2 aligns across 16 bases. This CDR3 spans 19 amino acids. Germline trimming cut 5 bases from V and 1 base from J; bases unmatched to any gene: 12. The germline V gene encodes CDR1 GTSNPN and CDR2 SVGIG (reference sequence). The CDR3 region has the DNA TGTGCCTGGGCAGGGACTAGCGGGAGGGCCCTCCTGGGCACAGATACGCAGTATTTT. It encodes CAWAGTSGRALLGTDTQYF.